The rows below give T cell receptor beta chains drawn from one sample of a study of blood T cell repertoires in COVID-19. This table comes from immunoSEQ multiplex PCR, and its TCRdb copy is limited to in-frame clones, with some not included. The sample includes about 240,000 clones, 82% seen only once; the top ten take roughly 12%. Input material: peripheral blood. These TCRs come from a woman aged 60-75 years with active or convalescent COVID-19. Both conserved end residues are part of each CDR3. Each record gives: J gene, V gene, clone size, D gene, CDR3 protein, CDR3 DNA. A D gene is named only where the DNA matches it firmly. Clone sizes are given selectively: once, few, many, or a class where the clone is expanded.

>TRBJ2-1|TRBV5-6|few|TRBD2
CASSLEASGWPRVFF
TGTGCCAGCAGCTTGGAGGCTAGCGGGTGGCCCCGGGTGTTCTTC
>TRBJ2-5|TRBV4-1|NA|NA
CASSQAPGSQETQYF
TGCGCCAGCAGCCAAGCCCCAGGTTCCCAAGAGACCCAGTACTTC
>TRBJ1-4|TRBV27|NA|NA
CASSLTGIREKLFF
TGTGCCAGCAGTTTAACAGGGATCAGGGAAAAACTGTTTTTT
>TRBJ1-1|TRBV6-5|NA|TRBD1
CASSYFRTGRVTEAFF
TGTGCCAGCAGTTACTTCCGGACAGGGAGGGTTACTGAAGCTTTCTTT
>TRBJ2-1|TRBV11-2|NA|TRBD2
CASSLVLAGDLEQFF
TGTGCCAGCAGCTTAGTGCTAGCGGGGGACCTTGAGCAGTTCTTC
>TRBJ1-2|TRBV30|NA|NA
CAWSVSGRGQGYTF
TGTGCCTGGAGTGTATCAGGGAGGGGTCAAGGCTACACCTTC
>TRBJ2-6|TRBV4-1|NA|NA
CASSQIDMGLPGANVLTF
TGCGCCAGCAGCCAAATTGATATGGGCCTGCCTGGGGCCAACGTCCTGACTTTC
>TRBJ1-1|TRBV7-2|NA|NA
CASSLGGGYTEAFF
TGTGCCAGCAGCTTAGGAGGAGGGTACACTGAAGCTTTCTTT
>TRBJ1-1|TRBV2|NA|NA
CASSDQGKLTEAFF
TGTGCCAGCAGTGATCAGGGTAAGCTCACTGAAGCTTTCTTT
>TRBJ2-5|TRBV30|NA|TRBD1
CAWRGQGARETQYF
TGTGCCTGGAGGGGACAGGGGGCAAGGGAGACCCAGTACTTC
>TRBJ2-7|TRBV5-5|NA|NA
CASRGIGSSYEQYF
TGTGCCAGCCGTGGAATAGGGAGCTCCTACGAGCAGTACTTC
>TRBJ1-1|TRBV5-1|NA|NA
CASSSDSTNTEAFF
TGCGCCAGCAGTTCGGACAGTACGAACACTGAAGCTTTCTTT
>TRBJ1-1|TRBV4-1|NA|NA
CASSQDRGSTEAFF
TGCGCCAGCAGCCAAGATCGAGGGTCCACTGAAGCTTTCTTT
>TRBJ2-7|TRBV4-1|NA|TRBD2
CASSQVSGGIYEQYF
TGCGCCAGCAGCCAAGTGAGCGGGGGTATCTACGAGCAGTACTTC
>TRBJ1-1|TRBV7-2|NA|NA
CASSSRTARSAFF
TGTGCCAGCAGCTCGAGGACTGCCCGGTCAGCTTTCTTT
>TRBJ2-3|TRBV6-2/TRBV6-3|NA|NA
CASSRLLVDTQYF
TGTGCCAGCAGCAGACTACTTGTAGATACGCAGTATTTT
>TRBJ2-1|TRBV5-4|NA|NA
CASSLIGHYNEQFF
TGTGCCAGCAGTTTGATCGGTCACTACAATGAGCAGTTCTTC
>TRBJ1-2|TRBV11-2|NA|NA
CASSLGPPGPNGYTF
TGTGCCAGCAGCTTAGGTCCCCCGGGTCCTAATGGCTACACCTTC
>TRBJ2-1|TRBV19|NA|NA
CASSMSVANEQFF
TGTGCCAGTAGTATGTCGGTAGCGAATGAGCAGTTCTTC
>TRBJ1-2|TRBV19|NA|NA
CASSPARDTTGYTF
TGTGCCAGTAGTCCCGCCCGGGACACCACTGGCTACACCTTC
>TRBJ2-3|TRBV5-1|NA|NA
CATTAGLYPGTDTQYF
TGCGCCACCACTGCGGGTCTATATCCTGGGACAGATACGCAGTATTTT
>TRBJ2-5|TRBV3-1/TRBV3-2|NA|NA
CASSQDGLSVRTQYF
TGTGCCAGCAGCCAAGATGGTCTGTCTGTGAGAACCCAGTACTTC
>TRBJ1-1|TRBV29-1|NA|NA
CSAGGLAGEAFF
TGCAGCGCGGGGGGGCTTGCCGGTGAAGCTTTCTTT
>TRBJ2-7|TRBV9|few|NA
CASSPSLGGSYEQYF
TGTGCCAGCAGCCCCTCCCTCGGGGGCTCCTACGAGCAGTACTTC
>TRBJ2-3|TRBV7-6|NA|TRBD2
CASSLLAGAPTDTQYF
TGTGCCAGCAGCCTACTAGCGGGGGCCCCCACAGATACGCAGTATTTT
>TRBJ2-1|TRBV14|NA|NA
CASSPNLSNEQFF
TGTGCCAGCAGCCCGAACTTAAGTAATGAGCAGTTCTTC
>TRBJ1-1|TRBV5-1|NA|NA
CASSSEGQLNTEAFF
TGCGCCAGCAGCTCTGAGGGTCAGTTAAACACTGAAGCTTTCTTT
>TRBJ2-1|TRBV3-1/TRBV3-2|NA|TRBD2
CASSLGLGWGNEQFF
TGTGCCAGCAGCCTCGGACTAGGATGGGGGAATGAGCAGTTCTTC
>TRBJ2-6|TRBV30|NA|NA
CAWSVLGSGANVLTF
TGTGCCTGGAGTGTTCTCGGCTCTGGGGCCAACGTCCTGACTTTC
>TRBJ2-2|TRBV7-2|NA|TRBD2
CASSRAGLALTGELFF
TGTGCCAGCAGCAGAGCCGGACTAGCGTTGACCGGGGAGCTGTTTTTT
>TRBJ1-1|TRBV3-1/TRBV3-2|NA|NA
CASSQDDGGGTEAFF
TGTGCCAGCAGCCAAGATGACGGGGGGGGCACTGAAGCTTTCTTT
>TRBJ1-5|TRBV10-3|NA|NA
CAISGGLHQPQHF
TGTGCCATCAGTGGGGGGCTGCATCAGCCCCAGCATTTT
>TRBJ2-5|TRBV7-2|NA|NA
CASSVRYEETQYF
TGTGCCAGCAGCGTCAGGTACGAAGAGACCCAGTACTTC
>TRBJ2-5|TRBV2|NA|NA
CASSVPGGRETQYF
TGTGCCAGCAGTGTCCCGGGGGGCCGAGAGACCCAGTACTTC
>TRBJ1-6|TRBV4-1|NA|NA
CASSQDTGGRNSPLHF
TGCGCCAGCAGCCAAGATACGGGGGGGCGAAATTCACCCCTCCACTTT
>TRBJ2-6|TRBV24-1|NA|TRBD1
CATSDSRDRSSGANVLTF
TGTGCCACCAGTGATTCCCGGGACAGGAGCTCTGGGGCCAACGTCCTGACTTTC
>TRBJ1-5|TRBV28|NA|NA
CASTYEVGGVQPQHF
TGTGCCAGCACCTACGAGGTTGGAGGAGTTCAGCCCCAGCATTTT
>TRBJ1-2|TRBV6-5|NA|TRBD1
CASSRPGQGRYGYTF
TGTGCCAGCAGCCGGCCGGGACAGGGAAGGTATGGCTACACCTTC
>TRBJ1-1|TRBV10-3|NA|NA
CAISEINRNTEAFF
TGTGCCATCAGTGAGATAAACAGGAACACTGAAGCTTTCTTT
>TRBJ2-1|TRBV4-1|NA|NA
CASSQELPGPYNEQFF
TGCGCCAGCAGCCAAGAACTTCCCGGTCCCTACAATGAGCAGTTCTTC
>TRBJ1-3|TRBV6-5|once|NA
CASSYASGSSGNTIYF
TGTGCCAGCAGTTACGCCTCAGGTTCATCTGGAAACACCATATATTTT
>TRBJ1-5|TRBV27|NA|NA
CASSPDTFGGGNQPQHF
TGTGCCAGCAGTCCAGACACCTTCGGGGGGGGGAATCAGCCCCAGCATTTT
>TRBJ1-2|TRBV6-4|NA|TRBD1
CASSEIGQGYGYTF
TGTGCCAGCAGTGAAATCGGACAGGGCTATGGCTACACCTTC
>TRBJ1-2|TRBV9|NA|TRBD1
CASSGSRDRGRPASGYTF
TGTGCCAGCAGCGGATCCCGGGACAGGGGGCGCCCAGCCAGCGGCTACACCTTC
>TRBJ1-1|TRBV6-2/TRBV6-3|NA|TRBD1
CASSPWGQGVGTEAFF
TGTGCCAGCAGTCCGTGGGGACAGGGGGTTGGAACTGAAGCTTTCTTT
>TRBJ2-5|TRBV7-9|NA|NA
CASSLGTTQETQYF
TGTGCCAGCAGCTTAGGGACTACCCAAGAGACCCAGTACTTC
>TRBJ1-1|TRBV18|once|NA
CASSSSSNSNTEAFF
TGTGCCAGCTCTTCCTCCTCTAATTCGAACACTGAAGCTTTCTTT
>TRBJ1-4|TRBV19|NA|TRBD1
CASSMGRGQFEKLFF
TGTGCCAGTAGTATGGGAAGGGGGCAGTTTGAAAAACTGTTTTTT
>TRBJ2-7|TRBV7-9|few|TRBD1
CASSSRTGLSYEQYF
TGTGCCAGCAGCTCCCGGACAGGGCTCTCCTACGAGCAGTACTTC
>TRBJ2-2|TRBV10-1|NA|NA
CASSESGAGELFF
TGCGCCAGCAGTGAGTCAGGAGCGGGGGAGCTGTTTTTT
>TRBJ1-1|TRBV5-1|NA|NA
CASSQAAGLMNTEAFF
TGCGCCAGCAGCCAAGCAGCCGGACTGATGAACACTGAAGCTTTCTTT
>TRBJ1-2|TRBV7-9|NA|NA
CASSLGGLGYTF
TGTGCCAGCAGCTTAGGGGGCCTTGGCTACACCTTC
>TRBJ1-4|TRBV7-2|NA|NA
CASSLLGTTNEKLFF
TGTGCCAGCAGCTTACTCGGGACAACGAATGAAAAACTGTTTTTT
>TRBJ2-5|TRBV5-1|NA|TRBD2
CASSSGSGGQETQYF
TGCGCCAGCAGCTCCGGTAGCGGGGGTCAAGAGACCCAGTACTTC
>TRBJ1-6|TRBV5-1|once|NA
CASSLGQEKNSPLHF
TGCGCCAGCAGCTTGGGACAGGAGAAGAATTCACCCCTCCACTTT